This TCR beta chain derives from a study of long-term antiretroviral therapy in people with HIV. At survey level, the immunoSEQ assay was run in its v3.0 version. Assay used: immunoSEQ multiplex PCR; TCRdb lists only in-frame clones, some missing. The data contain approximately 22,000 clones, around 84% of them singletons. Germline values: CDR1 LGHNT, CDR2 FRNRAP. V was clipped by 5 bases and J by 0 bases, with 11 bases between them. There are 15 residues in the CDR3. Concerning this clone: What it binds is not known.

Donors each had at least one pre-ART PBMC sample and at least two post-ART ones. General study results and limits: Collection spanned 2004 to 2017; ART regimens may be less effective than current ones. Spans of CDR3 length were tighter for HIV repertoires than for controls.

The sample here was unsorted PBMCs, taken 1.9 years after starting antiretroviral therapy. The chain recombines TRBV12-5 with TRBJ2-1; D possibly matches TRBD1 or TRBD2 (6 bases each). This TCR came from a woman between 50 and 59 years old with HIV. This chain's CDR3 is CASGVGGSSYNEQFF. CDR3 coding DNA: TGTGCTAGTGGTGTCGGGGGCAGCTCCTACAATGAGCAGTTCTTC.